The T cell receptor (beta chain) described here comes from a study of T cell responses to AZD1222 COVID-19 vaccine. This CDR3 is 14 amino acids long. The ends were cut back, 5 bases at V and 6 bases at J, with 17 bases in the middle. The germline gives CDR1 SEHNR, CDR2 FQNEAQ (reference sequence). Findings and caveats of the study: A reported finding is that nearly half of spike-specific TCRs target unmutated variant regions. No day 14 peak samples; only post-peak repertoires were characterized. Mapped onto spike, vaccine-associated CD4 TCRs spanned it and were dominant at 160-218 and 743-854.

Remarks on this clone: The antigen remains unidentified.

Here immunoSEQ multiplex PCR was the method, and the copy in TCRdb shows in-frame clones only, minus some. The sample holds over 130,000 clones. This chain connects TRBV7-9 to TRBJ2-7; tentatively, D is TRBD1 (6 bases). This clonotype originated in an adult in good health. Sequencing used peripheral blood. CDR3 in amino acids: CASSAPGTSGEQYF. DNA of the CDR3: TGTGCCAGCAGCGCCCCCGGGACAAGCGGCGAGCAGTACTTC.